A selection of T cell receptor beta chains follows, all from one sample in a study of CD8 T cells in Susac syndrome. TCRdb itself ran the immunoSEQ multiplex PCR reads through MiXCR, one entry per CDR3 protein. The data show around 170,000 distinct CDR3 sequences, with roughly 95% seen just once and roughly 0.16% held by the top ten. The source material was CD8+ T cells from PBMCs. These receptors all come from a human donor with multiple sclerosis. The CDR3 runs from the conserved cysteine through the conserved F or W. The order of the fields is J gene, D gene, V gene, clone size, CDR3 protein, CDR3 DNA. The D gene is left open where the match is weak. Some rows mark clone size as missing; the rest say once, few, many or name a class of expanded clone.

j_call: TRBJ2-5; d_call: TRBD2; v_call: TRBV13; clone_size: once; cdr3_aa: CASSLAGGGQETQYF; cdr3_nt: TGTGCCAGCAGCTTAGCGGGCGGGGGGCAAGAGACCCAGTACTTC
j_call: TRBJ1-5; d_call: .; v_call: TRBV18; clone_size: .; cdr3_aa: CASSPPGSGWNQPQHF; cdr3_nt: TGTGCCAGCTCACCACCGGGATCGGGGTGGAATCAGCCCCAGCATTTT
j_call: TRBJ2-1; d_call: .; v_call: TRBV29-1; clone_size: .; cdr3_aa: CSFLDRHSYNEQFF; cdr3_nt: TGCAGCTTCCTCGACAGGCACTCCTACAATGAGCAGTTCTTC
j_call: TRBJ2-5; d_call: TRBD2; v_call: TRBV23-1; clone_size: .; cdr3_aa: CASTQRGRKETQYF; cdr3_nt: TGCGCCAGCACCCAGCGGGGCAGGAAAGAGACCCAGTACTTC
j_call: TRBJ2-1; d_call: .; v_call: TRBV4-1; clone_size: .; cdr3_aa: CASSQDRVPHEQFF; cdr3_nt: TGCGCCAGCAGCCAAGATCGGGTCCCCCATGAGCAGTTCTTC
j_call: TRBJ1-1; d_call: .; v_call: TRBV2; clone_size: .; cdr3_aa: CASRKSSGGNTEAFF; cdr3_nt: TGTGCCAGCAGGAAATCTTCAGGAGGGAACACTGAAGCTTTCTTT
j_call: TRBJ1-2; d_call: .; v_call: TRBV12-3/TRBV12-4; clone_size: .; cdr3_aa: CASSSLRTYGYTF; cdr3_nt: TGTGCCAGCAGTTCCCTTCGGACCTATGGCTACACCTTC
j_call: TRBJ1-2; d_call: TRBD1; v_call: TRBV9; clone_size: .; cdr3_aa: CASSASGGQGDYGYTF; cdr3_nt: TGTGCCAGCAGCGCATCCGGGGGACAGGGCGACTATGGCTACACCTTC
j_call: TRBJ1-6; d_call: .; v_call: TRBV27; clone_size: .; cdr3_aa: CASSFPGSPLHF; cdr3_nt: TGTGCCAGCAGTTTTCCTGGGTCACCCCTCCACTTT
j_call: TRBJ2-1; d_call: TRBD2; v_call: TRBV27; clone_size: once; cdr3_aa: CASSASGSTYNEQFF; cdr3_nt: TGTGCCAGCAGTGCTAGCGGGAGTACCTACAATGAGCAGTTCTTC
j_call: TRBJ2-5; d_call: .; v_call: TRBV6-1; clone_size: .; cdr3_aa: CASSEGGFGFLETQYF; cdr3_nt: TGTGCCAGCAGTGAAGGGGGGTTCGGGTTTCTGGAGACCCAGTACTTC
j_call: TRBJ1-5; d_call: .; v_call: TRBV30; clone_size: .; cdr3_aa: CAWDLPGHPYQPQHF; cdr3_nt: TGTGCCTGGGACTTACCGGGACACCCTTATCAGCCCCAGCATTTT
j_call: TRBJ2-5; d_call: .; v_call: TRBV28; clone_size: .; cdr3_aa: CASSLEGTYQETQYF; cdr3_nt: TGTGCCAGCAGTTTAGAGGGGACATATCAAGAGACCCAGTACTTC
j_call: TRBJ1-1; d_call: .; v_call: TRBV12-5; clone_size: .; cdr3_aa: CASGLMAFEAFF; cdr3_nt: TGTGCTAGTGGTTTGATGGCGTTTGAAGCTTTCTTT
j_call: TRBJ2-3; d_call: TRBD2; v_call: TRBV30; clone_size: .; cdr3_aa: CAWMGTSLF; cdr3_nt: TGTGCCTGGATGGGGACTAGCTTGTTT
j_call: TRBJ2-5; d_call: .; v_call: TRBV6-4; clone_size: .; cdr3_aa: CASSGNQETQYF; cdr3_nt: TGTGCCAGCAGTGGAAACCAAGAGACCCAGTACTTC
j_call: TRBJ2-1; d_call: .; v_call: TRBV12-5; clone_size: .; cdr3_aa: CASGLLPGVRNEQFF; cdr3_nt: TGTGCTAGTGGTTTATTGCCGGGAGTCCGCAATGAGCAGTTCTTC
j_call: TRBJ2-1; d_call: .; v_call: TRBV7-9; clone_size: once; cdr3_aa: CASSPRINEQFF; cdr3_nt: TGTGCCAGCAGTCCTAGAATTAATGAGCAGTTCTTC
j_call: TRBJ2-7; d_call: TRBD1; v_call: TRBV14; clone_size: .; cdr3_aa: CASSQVEGRGTGIYEQYF; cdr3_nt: TGTGCCAGCAGCCAAGTTGAGGGACGGGGGACAGGGATCTACGAGCAGTACTTC
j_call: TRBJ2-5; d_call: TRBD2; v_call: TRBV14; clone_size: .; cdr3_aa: CASSLTSVGTQYF; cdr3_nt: TGTGCCAGCAGCCTGACTAGCGTCGGGACCCAGTACTTC
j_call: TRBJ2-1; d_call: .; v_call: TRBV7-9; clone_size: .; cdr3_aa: CASSLGGGTSYNEQFF; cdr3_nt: TGTGCCAGCAGCTTAGGGGGCGGCACCTCCTACAATGAGCAGTTCTTC
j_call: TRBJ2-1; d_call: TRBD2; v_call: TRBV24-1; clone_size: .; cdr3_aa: CATSDSGLAGGEQFF; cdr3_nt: TGTGCCACCAGTGATTCGGGACTAGCGGGAGGGGAGCAGTTCTTC
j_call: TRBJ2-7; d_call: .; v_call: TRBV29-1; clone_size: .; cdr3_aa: CSVLGSATEAYEQYF; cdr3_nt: TGCAGCGTTCTGGGCTCCGCGACAGAGGCCTACGAGCAGTACTTC
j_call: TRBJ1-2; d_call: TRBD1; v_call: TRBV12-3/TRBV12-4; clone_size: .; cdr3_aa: CASSLGQGAWGYTF; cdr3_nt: TGTGCCAGCAGCCTTGGACAGGGGGCTTGGGGCTACACCTTC
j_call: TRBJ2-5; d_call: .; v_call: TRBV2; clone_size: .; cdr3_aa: CATLRDRLLQETQYF; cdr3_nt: TGTGCCACCCTAAGGGACCGATTACTTCAAGAGACCCAGTACTTC
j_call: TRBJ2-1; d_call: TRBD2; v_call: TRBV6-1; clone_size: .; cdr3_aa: CATTGSTSGSFNEQFF; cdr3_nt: TGTGCGACGACGGGGAGCACTAGCGGGAGTTTCAATGAGCAGTTCTTC
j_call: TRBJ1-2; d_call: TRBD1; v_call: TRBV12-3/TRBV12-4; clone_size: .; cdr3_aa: CASSLDWFRTGDGYTF; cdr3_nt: TGTGCCAGCAGTTTAGACTGGTTTCGGACAGGCGATGGCTACACCTTC
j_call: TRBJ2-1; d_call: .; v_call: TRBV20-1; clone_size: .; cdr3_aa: CSARVEAGPRREQFF; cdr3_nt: TGCAGTGCTAGGGTTGAAGCGGGCCCGCGGCGAGAGCAGTTCTTC
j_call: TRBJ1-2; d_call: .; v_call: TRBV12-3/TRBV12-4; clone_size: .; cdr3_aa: CASQQGKRDGYTF; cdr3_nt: TGTGCCAGCCAACAGGGTAAAAGAGATGGCTACACCTTC
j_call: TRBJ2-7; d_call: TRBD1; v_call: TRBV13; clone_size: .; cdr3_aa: CASSSRDRGTYEQYF; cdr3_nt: TGTGCCAGCAGCTCCCGGGACAGGGGGACCTACGAGCAGTACTTC
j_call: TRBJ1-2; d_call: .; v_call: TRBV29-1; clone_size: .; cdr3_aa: CSVVRDGYTF; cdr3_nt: TGCAGCGTTGTACGGGATGGCTACACCTTC
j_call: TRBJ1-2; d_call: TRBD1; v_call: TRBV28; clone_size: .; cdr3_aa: CASSWDSPGYTF; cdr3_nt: TGTGCCAGCAGTTGGGACAGCCCGGGCTACACCTTC
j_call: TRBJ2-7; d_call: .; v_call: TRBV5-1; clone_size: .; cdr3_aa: CASSQGLQRDEQYF; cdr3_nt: TGCGCCAGCAGCCAGGGACTCCAAAGGGACGAGCAGTACTTC
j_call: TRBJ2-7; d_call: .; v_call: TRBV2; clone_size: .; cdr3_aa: CASSEDNVKQYF; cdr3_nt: TGTGCCAGCAGTGAGGACAATGTCAAGCAGTACTTC
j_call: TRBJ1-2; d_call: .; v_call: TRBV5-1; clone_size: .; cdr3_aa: CASREAGPSYTF; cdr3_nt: TGCGCCAGCAGGGAGGCAGGGCCAAGCTACACCTTC
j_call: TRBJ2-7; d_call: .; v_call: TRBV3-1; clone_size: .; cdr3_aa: CASSPQGRTYEQYF; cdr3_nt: TGTGCCAGCAGCCCCCAGGGGAGGACCTACGAGCAGTACTTC
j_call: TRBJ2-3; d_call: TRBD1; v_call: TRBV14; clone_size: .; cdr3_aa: CASSHWQGARDTQYF; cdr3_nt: TGTGCCAGCAGCCATTGGCAGGGGGCAAGAGATACGCAGTATTTT
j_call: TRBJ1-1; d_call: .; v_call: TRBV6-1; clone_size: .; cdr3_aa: CASSPWTVREAFF; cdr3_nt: TGTGCCAGCAGCCCCTGGACAGTTCGTGAAGCTTTCTTT
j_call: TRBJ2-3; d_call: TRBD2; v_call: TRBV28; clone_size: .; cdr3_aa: CASSTLNLLAGGPTDTQYF; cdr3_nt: TGTGCCAGCAGTACCCTAAACCTACTAGCGGGAGGACCCACAGATACGCAGTATTTT
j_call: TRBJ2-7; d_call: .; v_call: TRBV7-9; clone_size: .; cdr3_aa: CASSRNPVGNLYEQYF; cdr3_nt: TGTGCCAGCAGCCGAAACCCCGTTGGCAACCTCTACGAGCAGTACTTC
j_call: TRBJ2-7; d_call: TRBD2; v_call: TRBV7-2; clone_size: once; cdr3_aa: CASSPIRDSGIIAKQYF; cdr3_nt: TGTGCCAGCAGCCCGATACGGGATAGCGGGATTATTGCGAAACAGTACTTC
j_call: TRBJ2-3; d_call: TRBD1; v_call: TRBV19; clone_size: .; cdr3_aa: CASSATGTGLDTQYF; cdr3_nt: TGTGCCAGTAGCGCAACCGGGACAGGGCTGGATACGCAGTATTTT
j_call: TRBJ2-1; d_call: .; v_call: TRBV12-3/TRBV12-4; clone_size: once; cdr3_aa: CASSPMGVGYNEQFF; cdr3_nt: TGTGCCAGCAGTCCGATGGGGGTCGGCTACAATGAGCAGTTCTTC
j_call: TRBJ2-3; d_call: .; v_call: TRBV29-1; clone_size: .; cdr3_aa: CSVVLSTDTQYF; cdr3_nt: TGCAGCGTTGTCCTTTCCACAGATACGCAGTATTTT
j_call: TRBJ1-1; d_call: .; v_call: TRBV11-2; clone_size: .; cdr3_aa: CASSLEGVDTEAFF; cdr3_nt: TGTGCCAGCAGCTTAGAAGGGGTAGACACTGAAGCTTTCTTT
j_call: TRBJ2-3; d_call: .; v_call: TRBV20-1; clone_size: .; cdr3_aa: CSARDPEDTQFF; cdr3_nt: TGCAGTGCTAGAGATCCGGAAGATACGCAGTTTTTT
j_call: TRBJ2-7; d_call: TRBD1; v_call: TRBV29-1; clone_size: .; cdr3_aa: CSFRDSSYEQYF; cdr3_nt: TGCAGCTTCCGGGACAGCTCCTACGAGCAGTACTTC
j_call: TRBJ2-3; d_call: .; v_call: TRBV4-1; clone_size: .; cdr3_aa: CASSQDSTITDTQYF; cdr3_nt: TGCGCCAGCAGCCAAGACTCAACCATCACAGATACGCAGTATTTT